This TCR beta chain was obtained from a study of cytomegalovirus exposure and HLA in healthy donors. The study, taken as a whole, reports: There were under 200 TCR beta chains listed as cytomegalovirus-associated. It is likely that the observed cluster of highly shared sequence variants was a sequencing artifact. Per published accounts, TCR beta sequences correctly predicted the HLA-A and HLA-B alleles of most subjects.

This CDR3 spans 15 amino acids. Germline V gives CDR1 SGHRS, CDR2 YFSETQ. V was clipped by 1 base and J by 2 bases; unmatched bases: 6. PCR used 60 Vbeta primers and 13 Jbeta primers. Repertoires were generated with immunoSEQ multiplex PCR, while TCRdb's copy carries only in-frame clones and drops some. The table records around 67,000 clones, roughly 66% of them present only once. This clone has a handful of counts. What it binds is not known. The receptor was isolated from a woman between 45 and 60 years old in good health and CMV-seronegative. The chain couples TRBV5-1 to TRBJ2-7, with TRBD2 matching over 7 bases. Sequenced material: PBMCs. The chain's CDR3 is CASSLSSGPPYEQYF. The DNA of the CDR3 is TGCGCCAGCAGCTTGTCTAGCGGTCCCCCCTACGAGCAGTACTTC.